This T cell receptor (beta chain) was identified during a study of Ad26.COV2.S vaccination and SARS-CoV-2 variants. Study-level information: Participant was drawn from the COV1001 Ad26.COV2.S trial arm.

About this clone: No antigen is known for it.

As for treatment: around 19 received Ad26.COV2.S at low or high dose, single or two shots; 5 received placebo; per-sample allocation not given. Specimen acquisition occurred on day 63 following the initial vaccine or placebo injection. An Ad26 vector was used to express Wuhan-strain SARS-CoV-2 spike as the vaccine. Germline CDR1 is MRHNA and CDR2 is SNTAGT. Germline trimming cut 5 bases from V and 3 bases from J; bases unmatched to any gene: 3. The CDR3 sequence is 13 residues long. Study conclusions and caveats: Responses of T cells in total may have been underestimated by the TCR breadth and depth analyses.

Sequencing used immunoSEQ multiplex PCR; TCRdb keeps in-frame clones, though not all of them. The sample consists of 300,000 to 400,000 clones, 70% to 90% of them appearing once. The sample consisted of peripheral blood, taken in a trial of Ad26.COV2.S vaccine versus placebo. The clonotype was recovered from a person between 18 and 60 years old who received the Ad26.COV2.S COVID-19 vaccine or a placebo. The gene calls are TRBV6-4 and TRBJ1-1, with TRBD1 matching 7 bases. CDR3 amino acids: CASSTDRDTEAFF. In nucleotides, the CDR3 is TGTGCCAGCAGTACCGACAGGGACACTGAAGCTTTCTTT.